This T cell receptor beta chain came from a study of T-cell memory formation after mild COVID-19. Study overall: TCR clustering was largely donor specific.

As regards this clonotype: The antigen remains unidentified.

Study findings and constraints: Unconfirmed was the SARS-CoV-2 specificity of second-wave clones that peaked on day 37. Clones contracting over day 15 to 85 were CD4/CD8 balanced, with later expanders leaning CD4+.

Constant-segment primers served in 5'RACE that generated TCR alpha and TCR beta cDNA libraries bearing sample barcodes and UMIs. TCRdb reprocessed the 5' RACE reads with MiXCR, giving one entry per CDR3 protein. Here the sample spans roughly 400,000 distinct CDR3 sequences, around 17% being singletons. Sequenced input: PBMCs or a T cell subset sorted from them (not recorded which). This receptor was obtained from a man in his late teens or twenties who had mild COVID-19 (a few samples of this study predate the infection). Cell type and time point are not known.

The CDR3: CASSVYPSGQGYHEQFF. CDR3 coding DNA: TGTGCCAGCAGTGTCTACCCCTCGGGACAGGGGTACCATGAGCAGTTCTTC. The chain employs TRBV9 and TRBJ2-1; 10 nucleotides line up with TRBD1. The germline gives CDR1 SGDLS, CDR2 YYNGEE. The V segment lost 5 bases and the J segment 8 bases; nucleotides outside the gene matches: 16. The CDR3 is made up of 17 amino acids.